The TCR beta chain described here comes from a study of blood T cell repertoires in COVID-19 (dated by TCRdb to the early 2020s). Concerning the study at large: The collaborator samples originated in the United States, Italy and Spain and spanned the acute and convalescent phases of COVID-19. The repertoires were made available in a free public database intended to serve as a resource for research on the immune response to SARS-CoV-2. The material from the prospective study consisted of cDNA or gDNA derived from T cells, B-cell-depleted T cells, or PBMCs. Where available, HLA class I and class II types were obtained from metadata supplied by the sample provider rather than from assay-based typing. A de-identified subject ID, COVID-19 status, age in years and sex were almost always included in the sample metadata. Samples were obtained from the ongoing ImmuneRACE study (first 160 participants) and from over 1,000 subjects provided by 6 global collaborators. Subjects who had been exposed to COVID-19, were actively infected with it, or had recovered from it provided the deeply sampled blood TCRbeta repertoires that made up the dataset. Here is what the overall study found, with its caveats: Clinical and demographic metadata were provided uncurated, with the amount varying by source and participant.

The collaborating institutions used their own protocols to collect whole blood in K2EDTA tubes. For TCRbeta analysis, collaborators shipped samples in one of three forms: frozen whole blood, isolated PBMCs, or DNA extracted from either of those sample types. The immunoSEQ Assay, a bias-controlled multiplex PCR, was used to amplify TCRbeta CDR3 regions from genomic DNA. As for the authors' bioinformatics: Nucleated cell counts per sample were estimated from amplification of reference gene primers within the assay. To quantify the absolute abundance of each unique TCRbeta CDR3 rearrangement, sequence reads were collapsed and filtered. For each sample, productive Simpson clonality was calculated as the square root of Simpson's diversity index across productive rearrangements. As stored in TCRdb, this immuneACCESS dataset retains in-frame rearrangements with V and J assigned. A fraction of the clones does not appear; measured against another copy, unresolved V genes explain less than half of the discrepancy, and the remainder lacks a known reason. V, J and clone size are those of that table, while D and trimming were read from the DNA. For this sample there are fewer than 250,000 clones; roughly 84% appear just once. The ten largest make up roughly 7% of the sample.

As concerns this clone: There is no known antigen for this receptor. Base qualities are not provided; no much larger clone lies one nucleotide away.

The germline V gene gives CDR1 as MDHEN and CDR2 as SYDVKM. From its cysteine to its phenylalanine, the CDR3 spans 13 amino acids. Only the CDR3 portion is preserved as DNA: 39 bases, with reading frame beginning at the first base. Between the V and J ends, shortened by 8 bases and 4 bases respectively, the junction contains 15 bases. Rearrangement joined TRBV28 to TRBJ2-7, with an unclear D gene assignment. The sequence was obtained from a woman aged 50 to 60 with acute or convalescent COVID-19. Sequencing was performed on peripheral blood. The CDR3 amino acid sequence is: CASRANRRYEQYF. The DNA sequence is TGTGCCAGCCGAGCCAATAGGAGATACGAGCAGTACTTC.